The next 18 T cell receptor beta chains were all read from a single sample in a study of shared T cell receptors in the human thymus. The assay was immunoSEQ multiplex PCR, and TCRdb's table has in-frame clones only and misses some. Of hundreds of thousands of clones listed, roughly 88% are singletons. The sample was also linked to a second study, of human thymus T cells.

Specimen: thymocytes. These TCRs come from a boy under two years old with a congenital heart defect.

The rearrangement links TRBV5-6 to TRBJ2-1, with a weak D call TRBD2 (5 bases). V was clipped by 4 bases and J by 7 bases, with 9 bases between them. The CDR3 loop spans 12 amino acids. Germline V lookup: CDR1 SGHDT, CDR2 YYEEEE. CDR3 DNA: TGTGCCAGCAGCGCCGCGGGTAATGAGCAGTTCTTC. Its translation is CASSAAGNEQFF.

The genes are TRBV4-3 and TRBJ2-7; the D gene is possibly TRBD2 (6 bases). The germline V gene encodes CDR1 LGHNA and CDR2 YSLEER. This CDR3 has 14 amino acids. Trimming left V 1 base short and J 6 bases short, with 13 bases between. CDR3 nucleotides: TGCGCCAGCAGCCAAGTCCGGGAGAGTAGCGAGCAGTACTTC. It codes for CASSQVRESSEQYF.

This clone was counted a few times. V usage is TRBV6-6 and J usage is TRBJ1-5; TRBD1 matches 11 bases. J gave up 9 bases and V 2 bases, and 9 bases lay outside the gene matches. The germline CDR1 and CDR2 sequences are MNHNY and SVGAGI (reference sequence). This CDR3 contains 16 residues. In nucleotides, the CDR3 is TGTGCCAGCAGTTACAGGGACAGGGGGTCGAGGGGGCCCCAGCATTTT. Its translation is CASSYRDRGSRGPQHF.

This chain uses TRBV27 with TRBJ2-4; D not certain. The CDR3 runs to 14 residues. Trimming left V 6 bases short and J 2 bases short, with 11 bases between. Germline V CDR1 and CDR2: MNHEY, SMNVEV (reference sequence). CDR3 residues: CASSINGPKNIQYF. CDR3 bases: TGTGCCAGCAGCATAAATGGCCCCAAAAACATTCAGTACTTC.

The chain is built from TRBV6-1 and TRBJ2-1, with D possibly matching TRBD2 (5 bases). The germline V gene has CDR1 MNHNS and CDR2 SASEGT. The V gene lost 1 base and the J gene lost 4 bases, with 11 bases spanning the gap. The CDR3 totals 15 residues. The chain's CDR3 is CASSEDPSPYNEQFF. CDR3 bases: TGTGCCAGCAGTGAAGATCCTAGCCCATACAATGAGCAGTTCTTC.

This rearrangement joins TRBV11-2 to TRBJ2-1; D remains unclear. The germline CDR1 and CDR2 sequences are SGHAT and FQNNGV. Trimming pared 5 bases from V and 0 bases from J, leaving 11 bases between. The CDR3 covers 15 residues. The CDR3 spells CASSPRRSSYNEQFF. The CDR3 coding sequence is TGTGCCAGCAGCCCCCGTAGAAGCTCCTACAATGAGCAGTTCTTC.

This clone was detected only once. The conserved final phenylalanine or tryptophan is absent from the CDR3, which likely points to a read error. The DNA is left out, because the CDR3 cannot be placed on it with certainty; the CDR3 is given as TCRdb lists it. This sequence joins TRBV27 and TRBJ1-5; the table's D call of TRBD1 was not tested on the DNA. Per the germline V gene, CDR1 is MNHEY and CDR2 is SMNVEV (reference sequence). The CDR3 extends over 11 residues, inclusive of both ends. The CDR3 here is CASSLVGSPMM.

The V gene is TRBV27, the J gene TRBJ2-7; TRBD2 agrees at 8 bases. Per germline, CDR1 MNHEY and CDR2 SMNVEV (reference sequence). The CDR3 is made up of 16 amino acids. J lost 2 bases, V lost 5 bases, and 11 bases had no gene match. CDR3 residues: CASSPGTSWAPYEQYF. The CDR3 nucleotides read TGTGCCAGCAGTCCCGGGACTAGTTGGGCTCCCTACGAGCAGTACTTC.

This clone was counted a single time. The chain has TRBV10-3 and TRBJ1-6, with 8 positions matching TRBD1. The germline CDR1 and CDR2 sequences are ENHRY and SYGVKD. This CDR3 contains 13 residues. The CDR3 nucleotides read TGTGCATCTGGACAGGGCGATGATTCACCCCTCCACTTT. Translated: CASGQGDDSPLHF.

This rearrangement joins TRBV29-1 to TRBJ2-3; possibly TRBD2 for D (7 bases). This CDR3 contains 17 residues. In germline, CDR1 is SQVTM, CDR2 ANQGSEA. The V and J ends lost 6 bases and 4 bases respectively, with 26 bases between them. CDR3 in amino acids: CSVVGGGLLGGPDTQYF. CDR3 nucleotides: TGCAGCGTCGTGGGGGGGGGCTTATTAGGTGGACCAGATACGCAGTATTTT.

The genes are TRBV11-3 and TRBJ2-5; D is ambiguous. The CDR3 runs to 13 residues. The germline V gene encodes CDR1 SGHNT and CDR2 YENEEA. The V and J ends lost 7 bases and 2 bases respectively, with 11 bases between them. The CDR3 DNA follows: TGTGCCAGCAACCCAACAGCTCAAGAGACCCAGTACTTC. Translation gives CASNPTAQETQYF. Together with reference TRBV11-3 and TRBJ2-5, the CDR3 gives the full variable domain: EAGVVQSPRYKIIEKKQPVAFWCNPISGHNTLYWYLQNLGQGPELLIRYENEEAVDDSQLPKDRFSAERLKGVDSTLKIQPAELGDSAVYLCASNPTAQETQYFGPGTRLLVL.

The rearrangement joins TRBV28 to TRBJ2-4; 10 bases fit TRBD2. In germline, CDR1 is MDHEN, CDR2 SYDVKM. There are 17 residues in the CDR3. Trimming removed 7 bases from V and 3 bases from J; junction bases left unmatched: 12. CDR3 nucleotide sequence: TGTGCCAGCACCCGTTCCCCTAGCGGGAGATTCAAAAACATTCAGTACTTC. Protein product: CASTRSPSGRFKNIQYF.

The chain combines TRBV4-3 with TRBJ2-1; 8 nucleotides align to TRBD2. Germline trimming cut 1 base from V and 9 bases from J; bases unmatched to any gene: 5. The CDR3 extends over 14 amino acids. Germline lookup yields CDR1 LGHNA and CDR2 YSLEER. The CDR3 here is CASSQGGLAVEQFF. The DNA of the CDR3 is TGCGCCAGCAGCCAAGGCGGACTAGCAGTTGAGCAGTTCTTC.

Here the CDR3 reads CSVGPLLQRETLYNEQFF. The CDR3 nucleotides are TGCAGCGTTGGGCCCCTTCTTCAGCGGGAGACGCTCTACAATGAGCAGTTCTTC. V usage is TRBV29-1 and J usage is TRBJ2-1; the match to TRBD2 covers 8 bases. V lost 4 bases, J lost 3 bases, and 17 bases stayed unmatched. From germline, CDR1 is SQVTM and CDR2 ANQGSEA. The CDR3 loop spans 18 amino acids.

This clone appeared once. This chain links TRBV4-3 with TRBJ2-3, with 10 nucleotides matching TRBD2. Germline V gives CDR1 LGHNA, CDR2 YSLEER. The CDR3 has 19 residues. J lost 0 bases, V lost 1 base, and 10 bases had no gene match. Here the CDR3 DNA reads TGCGCCAGCAGCCAAGGGGGTAGCGGGAGGCCTACTAGCACAGATACGCAGTATTTT. Its translation: CASSQGGSGRPTSTDTQYF.

This clone showed up just once. The chain carries TRBV7-2 and TRBJ2-5; D is perhaps TRBD2 (6 bases). From germline, CDR1 is SGHTA and CDR2 FQGNSA. This CDR3 is 14 amino acids long. V was trimmed by 5 bases and J by 5 bases, leaving 15 bases between them. The CDR3, as DNA: TGTGCCAGCAGCAACACGGGACTGCGCGAGACCCAGTACTTC. Amino acid sequence: CASSNTGLRETQYF.

The chain carries TRBV5-8 and TRBJ1-5, with 9 bases that match TRBD1. This CDR3 region has 16 residues. V was pared by 2 bases and J by 6 bases, with 9 bases of the junction left unmatched. Germline V lookup: CDR1 SGHTS, CDR2 YDEGEE. The CDR3 region is CASSFGDRVVSQPQHF. CDR3 coding DNA: TGTGCCAGCAGCTTCGGGGACAGGGTCGTCAGTCAGCCCCAGCATTTT.

The J gene is TRBJ2-7, the V gene TRBV27; 7 bases match TRBD1. The length of the CDR3 is 13 residues. Trimming took 0 bases from V and 6 from J; bases not matched to a gene: 2. The germline gives CDR1 MNHEY, CDR2 SMNVEV (reference sequence). The CDR3 DNA is TGTGCCAGCAGTTTATCGACAGGGTCCGAGCAGTACTTC. It specifies CASSLSTGSEQYF.